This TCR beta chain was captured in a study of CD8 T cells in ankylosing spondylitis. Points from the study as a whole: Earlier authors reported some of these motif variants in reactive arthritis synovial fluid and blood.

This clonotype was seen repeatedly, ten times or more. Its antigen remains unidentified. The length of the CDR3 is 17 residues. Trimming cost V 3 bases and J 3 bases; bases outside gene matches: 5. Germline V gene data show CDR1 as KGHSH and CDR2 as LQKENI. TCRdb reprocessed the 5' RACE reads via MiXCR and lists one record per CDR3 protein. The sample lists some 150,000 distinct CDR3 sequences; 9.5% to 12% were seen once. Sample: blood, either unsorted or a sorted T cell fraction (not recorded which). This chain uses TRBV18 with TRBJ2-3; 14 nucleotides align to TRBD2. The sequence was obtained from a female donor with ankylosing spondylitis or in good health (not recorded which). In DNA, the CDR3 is TGTGCCAGCTCACCTGGACTAGCGGGGGGAAGAACAGATACGCAGTATTTT. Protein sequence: CASSPGLAGGRTDTQYF.